This T cell receptor (beta chain) was sequenced during a study of OX40 agonist ivuxolimab in advanced cancers. About the full investigation: Ivuxolimab, which targeted the costimulatory receptor OX40 (CD134), was an agonistic, fully human IgG2 monoclonal antibody. The paper covers the monotherapy dose-escalation part of the phase I ivuxolimab trial, which included N = 52 patients. Of the approximately 53 patients in dose escalation, 19 had hepatocellular carcinoma, approximately 15 had melanoma, 9 had renal cell carcinoma and 9 had head and neck cancer. In the dose-escalation cohort, 75% to 85% of patients were male, and the mean age was roughly 56 years with a range of roughly 20 to 80. Intravenous ivuxolimab was administered to patients every 2 weeks at six dose levels: 0.01, 0.1, 0.3, 1.5, 3 and 10 mg/kg. Peripheral TCRbeta sequencing was intended to test whether TCR sequence diversity was altered and clonal T-cell expansion was caused by ivuxolimab. Three dose-escalation patients achieved partial responses, one with hepatocellular carcinoma and two with cutaneous melanoma. Prior anti-PD-1, anti-PD-L1 or anti-CTLA-4 therapy was permitted, and 35% to 40% of dose-escalation patients had received checkpoint inhibitors.

Findings and caveats that apply to the study as a whole: After ivuxolimab, CD8+ T cells had more expanded clones than CD4+ T cells on average. The antigen specificity of the clonally expanded peripheral T cells was not determined. Low levels of normalized T-cell clonal expansion were also seen in some patients who did not respond. At doses of 0.1 to 3.0 mg/kg, clonal expansion of both CD4+ and CD8+ T cells in blood was seen between baseline and week 6. In the 0.1-3.0 mg/kg groups, partial responders had among the lowest normalized peripheral clonal expansion, particularly in CD8+ T cells.

Genomic DNA was extracted from sorted cells for sequencing of the TCRbeta CDR3 region. The immunoSEQ Assay was used for sequencing of TCRbeta CDR3 regions. In its TCRdb copy, this immuneACCESS table keeps in-frame sequences only and misses some clones. Where compared with another copy, unresolved V genes explain less than half of these, and the others have no known cause. Across this sample there are 70,000 to 95,000 clones, with nearly 95% seen only once. Over 20% of the sample belongs to the ten largest clones. With respect to this clone: What antigen it recognizes has not been identified. No clone much larger than this one lies a single base away; base qualities are absent.

The cysteine opens and the phenylalanine closes a CDR3 of 13 amino acids. The entry retains the CDR3 DNA only, 39 bases that are in frame from base 1. For CDR1 and CDR2, the germline V gene lists LGHNA and YSLEER. At the junction V is shortened by 4 bases and J by 12 bases, with 17 bases in between. The trial excluded patients who had a history of autoimmune disease or were on systemic immunosuppression. Peripheral blood for TCR sequencing was collected from all dose cohorts at baseline, on cycle 4 day 1, and on cycle 7 day 1. The samples were taken from a phase I, first-in-human, multicenter, open-label dose-escalation trial of ivuxolimab. Adults with locally advanced or metastatic head and neck squamous cell, hepatocellular, melanoma or renal cell carcinoma were enrolled in the trial. Before TCR sequencing, CD4+ T cells and CD8+ T cells were sorted from peripheral blood as separate populations.

The sequenced sample was CD4+ or CD8+ T cells sorted from blood, obtained in a trial of the OX40 agonist ivuxolimab. The sequence joins TRBV4-3 to TRBJ2-3, with the D segment possibly TRBD1 or TRBD2, each aligning over 5 bases. The receptor was derived from an adult with an advanced solid tumor such as melanoma, head and neck, liver or kidney cancer. The nucleotides read TGCGCCAGCAGCCCTGAGGGGCGGGTTGCCCAGTATTTT. The translation is CASSPEGRVAQYF.